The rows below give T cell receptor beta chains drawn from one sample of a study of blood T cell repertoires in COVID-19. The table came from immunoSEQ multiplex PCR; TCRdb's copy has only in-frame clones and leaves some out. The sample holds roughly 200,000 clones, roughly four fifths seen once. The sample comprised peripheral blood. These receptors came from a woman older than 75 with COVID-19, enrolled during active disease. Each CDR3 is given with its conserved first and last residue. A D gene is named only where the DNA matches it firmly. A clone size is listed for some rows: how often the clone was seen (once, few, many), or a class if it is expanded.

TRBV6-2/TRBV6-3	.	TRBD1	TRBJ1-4	TGTGCCAGCAGCCGGGGACAGCAAAGCGAAAAACTGTTTTTT	CASSRGQQSEKLFF
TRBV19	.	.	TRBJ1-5	TGTGCCAGTAGTCCCGGGGGGGGCTATAGCAATCAGCCCCAGCATTTT	CASSPGGGYSNQPQHF
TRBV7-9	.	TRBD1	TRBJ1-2	TGTGCCAGCAGCTTAGGGACAGGGCCGGGCTACACCTTC	CASSLGTGPGYTF
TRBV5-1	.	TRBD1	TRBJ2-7	TGCGCCAGCACCCCGGGTGGGACAGGGGGCGTCGAGCAGTACTTC	CASTPGGTGGVEQYF
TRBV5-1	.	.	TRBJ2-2	TGCGCCAGCAGCCCCCCCGGGCCGGGGGGCTTCACCGGGGAGCTGTTTTTT	CASSPPGPGGFTGELFF
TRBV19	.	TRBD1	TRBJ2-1	TGTGCCAGTAAGGGGGGACAGGGAAAGTCGAATGAGCAGTTCTTC	CASKGGQGKSNEQFF
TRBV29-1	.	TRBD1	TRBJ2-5	TGCAGCGTGGGGAGAGGGGGCGGGGAGACCCAGTACTTC	CSVGRGGGETQYF
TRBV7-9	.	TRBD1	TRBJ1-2	TGTGCCAGCAGCTTAGCGGGACAGTGGCCGCATGGCTACACCTTC	CASSLAGQWPHGYTF
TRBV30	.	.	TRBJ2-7	TGTGCCTGGAGTGTACGGGGAAACGAGCAGTACTTC	CAWSVRGNEQYF
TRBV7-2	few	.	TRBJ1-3	TGTGCCAGCTCCCCTCAGAGCAGGGCCCCAAACACCATATATTTT	CASSPQSRAPNTIYF
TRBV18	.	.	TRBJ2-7	TGTGCCAGCTCACCGTCCGGGACACCCTCCTACGAGCAGTACTTC	CASSPSGTPSYEQYF
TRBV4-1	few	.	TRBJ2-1	TGCGCCAGCTCTCCTTCGCCGGTCCCAGGGTCTTACTCCTACAATGAGCAGTTCTTC	CASSPSPVPGSYSYNEQFF
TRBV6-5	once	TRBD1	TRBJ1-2	TGTGCCAGCAGTACCCGACAGGGGTATGGCTACACCTTC	CASSTRQGYGYTF
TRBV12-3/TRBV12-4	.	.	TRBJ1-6	TGTGCCAGCCGGCCGGAGGGATCACCCCTCCACTTT	CASRPEGSPLHF
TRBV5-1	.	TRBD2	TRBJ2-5	TGCGCCAGCAGCTTCGGGTCGGGGGGAGAGACCCAGTACTTC	CASSFGSGGETQYF
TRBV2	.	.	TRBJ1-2	TGTGCCAGCAAGGTGACAGGAGTAAACTATGGCTACACCTTC	CASKVTGVNYGYTF
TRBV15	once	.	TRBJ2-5	TGTGCCACCAGCAGGGCCGTCACGCAGGAGACCCAGTACTTC	CATSRAVTQETQYF
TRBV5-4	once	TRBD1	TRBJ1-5	TGTGCCAGCAGCTTGGGAGGACAGGGCCATCAGCCCCAGCATTTT	CASSLGGQGHQPQHF
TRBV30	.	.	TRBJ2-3	TGTGCCTGGAGTATGGGGGGACTTTCCCTCACAGATACGCAGTATTTT	CAWSMGGLSLTDTQYF
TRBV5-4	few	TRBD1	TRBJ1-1	TGTGCCAGCAGCTTGGGCGGGACAGGGAACACTGAAGCTTTCTTT	CASSLGGTGNTEAFF
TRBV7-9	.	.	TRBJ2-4	TGTGCCAGCAGCTTAGCGGGAACAGGTCTAGCCAAAAACATTCAGTACTTC	CASSLAGTGLAKNIQYF
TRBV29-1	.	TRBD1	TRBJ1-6	TGCAGCGTCAGGACAGGGTATAATTCACCCCTCCACTTT	CSVRTGYNSPLHF
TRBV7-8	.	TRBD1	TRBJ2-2	TGTGCCAGCAGCCCCACAGGGGGATACACCGGGGAGCTGTTTTTT	CASSPTGGYTGELFF
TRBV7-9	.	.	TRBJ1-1	TGTGCCAGCAGCTCCTCGACGAGACAGTACACTGAAGCTTTCTTT	CASSSSTRQYTEAFF
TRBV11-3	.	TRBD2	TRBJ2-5	TGTGCCAGCAGCGTCGAATATACTAGCGCCCAAGAGACCCAGTACTTC	CASSVEYTSAQETQYF
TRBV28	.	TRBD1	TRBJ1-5	TGTGCCAGCAGTTTTTTACGGGCAGGGGGTCAGCCCCAGCATTTT	CASSFLRAGGQPQHF
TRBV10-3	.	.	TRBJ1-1	TGTGCCATCAGTCCGGGACTCCTGAACACTGAAGCTTTCTTT	CAISPGLLNTEAFF
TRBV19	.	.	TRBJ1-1	TGTGCCAGCCGGACGATGGGACTGGGCACTGAAGCTTTCTTT	CASRTMGLGTEAFF
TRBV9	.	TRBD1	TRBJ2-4	TGTGCCAGCAGCGTAGCTGGCAGCCAGGGGGACATTCAGTACTTC	CASSVAGSQGDIQYF
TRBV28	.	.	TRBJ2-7	TGTGCCAGCAGCTACAGGGTCGACGAGCAGTACTTC	CASSYRVDEQYF
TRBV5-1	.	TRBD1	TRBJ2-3	TGCGCCAGCAGCGTCGGGACAGATCCTCTGGATACGCAGTATTTT	CASSVGTDPLDTQYF
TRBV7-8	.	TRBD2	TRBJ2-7	TGTGCCAGCAGCTTAGAACGGCTAGCGGGGACCTACGAGCAGTACTTC	CASSLERLAGTYEQYF
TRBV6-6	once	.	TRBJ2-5	TGTGCCAGTCATCGGGTTGGGGAGACCCAGTACTTC	CASHRVGETQYF
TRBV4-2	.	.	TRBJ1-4	TGTGCCAGCAGCCAGGGCTCCGGGGGGGCTAATGAAAAACTGTTTTTT	CASSQGSGGANEKLFF
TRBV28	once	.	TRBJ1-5	TGTGCCAGCAGTTTTCGTCAGCCCCAGCATTTT	CASSFRQPQHF
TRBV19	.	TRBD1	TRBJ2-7	TGTGCCAGTAGTATAGAACAGGGGGCTACCTACGAGCAGTACTTC	CASSIEQGATYEQYF
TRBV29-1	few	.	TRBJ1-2	TGCAGCGTTGGGGCAGAGTTTAACTATGGCTACACCTTC	CSVGAEFNYGYTF
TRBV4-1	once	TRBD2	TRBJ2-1	TGCGCCAGCAGCCAACGGGGGAGGGCCACCAATGAGCAGTTCTTC	CASSQRGRATNEQFF
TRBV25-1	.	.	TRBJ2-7	TGTGCCAGCAGTGAGGTTGGGGGCGGGAGAGGGGAGCAGTACTTC	CASSEVGGGRGEQYF
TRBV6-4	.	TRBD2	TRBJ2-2	TGTGCCAGCAGCCAGACCTCACTAGCGGGCCGCGCCACCGGGGAGCTGTTTTTT	CASSQTSLAGRATGELFF
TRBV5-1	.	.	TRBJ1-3	TGCGCCAGCAGCTTGGGGGACTCAAGCTCTGGAAACACCATATATTTT	CASSLGDSSSGNTIYF
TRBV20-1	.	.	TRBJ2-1	TGCAGTGCTAGTTATCAGGGGAATGCCTACAATGAGCAGTTCTTC	CSASYQGNAYNEQFF